The clone carrying this T cell receptor beta chain was detected ten times or more. These data originate in a study of T cells in Graves' hyperthyroidism and ophthalmopathy. V was cut by 0 bases and J by 0 bases, with 6 bases left in between. The CDR3 contains 15 residues. CDR1 and CDR2 (germline): SGHDT, YYEEEE. The investigators amplified TCR beta CDR3 regions from RNA transcripts. First-round RT-PCR of the TCR CDR3 relied on the HTBI primer set. TCRdb independently ran MiXCR on the multiplex PCR reads; one entry per CDR3 protein. The sample yields approximately 400,000 distinct CDR3 sequences, roughly 13% seen once.

The chain has TRBV5-6 and TRBJ2-2; D is unclear. Sequencing was carried out using blood. This clonotype was obtained from a man between 50 and 59 years old with Graves' ophthalmopathy. CDR3 sequence reads: CASSLDWTNTGELFF. The CDR3 DNA reads as TGTGCCAGCAGCTTGGACTGGACGAACACCGGGGAGCTGTTTTTT.